This T cell receptor (beta chain) was identified during a study of glioma-infiltrating T cells after dendritic cell vaccination. As for the study in general: Autologous tumor lysate-pulsed dendritic cell vaccination was given between about 2003 and 2012.

The CDR3 contains 17 residues. CDR1 and CDR2 (germline): SGDLS, YYNGEE. V gave up 0 bases and J gave up 4 bases; unmatched junction bases: 7. Sequencing was performed with immunoSEQ multiplex PCR; in TCRdb, only in-frame clones are kept and a portion is missing. The top ten clones hold around 3% of a sample with under 100,000 clones, 85% to 90% of them seen once. The chain recombines TRBV9 with TRBJ1-3; 10 bases map to TRBD1. The clonotype originates from a human donor with glioblastoma. The sequencing used blood, collected before dendritic cell vaccination. The CDR3 spells CASSVGRDRGLGNTIYF. CDR3 in DNA: TGTGCCAGCAGCGTAGGGCGGGACAGGGGCTTAGGAAACACCATATATTTT.